This T cell receptor (beta chain) appears in the sequencing data of a study of blood T cell repertoires in COVID-19 (TCRdb year 2020). Study-level background: Samples covering the acute and convalescent phases of COVID-19 were provided by collaborators in the United States, Italy and Spain. Sample metadata almost always included a de-identified subject ID, COVID-19 status, age in years and sex. The prospective study material was composed of cDNA or gDNA derived from T cells, B-cell-depleted T cells, or PBMCs. HLA class I and class II types, where available, came from metadata supplied by the sample provider rather than from assay-based typing. The samples were drawn from the first 160 participants of the ongoing ImmuneRACE study and from under 1,500 subjects provided by 6 global collaborators. The repertoires were released in a freely available public database intended as a resource for research on the immune response to SARS-CoV-2. The dataset comprised deeply sampled blood TCRbeta repertoires from subjects exposed to, actively infected with, or recovered from COVID-19.

Findings and caveats that apply to the study as a whole: Clinical and demographic metadata were provided uncurated, with the amount varying by source and participant.

TCRbeta CDR3 regions were amplified from genomic DNA using the immunoSEQ Assay, a bias-controlled multiplex PCR. The original pipeline was this. The number of nucleated cells in each sample was estimated by amplification of reference gene primers within the assay. To quantify the absolute abundance of each unique TCRbeta CDR3 rearrangement, sequence reads were collapsed and filtered. For each sample, productive Simpson clonality was calculated as the square root of Simpson's diversity index across productive rearrangements. TCRdb carries this immuneACCESS record with in-frame sequences only. Its versions omit some clonotypes, under half of them owing to an unresolved V gene in the studies checked, with the rest unexplained. V and J calls and clone size are copied from that table; D and trimming were computed from the DNA. This sample is represented by roughly 200,000 clones; around 79% of them were singletons. Roughly 13% of the sample is held by the ten biggest clonotypes.

With regard to this clone: The antigen this receptor binds is unknown. No quality values exist for individual bases; no much larger clone is one base distant.

A second Seattle source provided samples from volunteer blood donors who had recovered from COVID-19. Each collaborating institution followed its own protocols to collect whole blood in K2EDTA tubes. For TCRbeta analysis, collaborators shipped samples as frozen whole blood, isolated PBMCs, or DNA extracted from either of those sample types. The TCR originated in a man between 50 and 59 years old who had recovered from COVID-19. Sequencing used peripheral blood.

The CDR3 loop reads CASSQGQGKDTQYF. At the DNA level, the sequence is TGCGCCAGCAGCCAGGGACAGGGGAAAGATACGCAGTATTTT. The sequence joins TRBV5-1 to TRBJ2-3; a stretch of 10 junction bases matches TRBD1. The CDR3 has 14 amino acids, counting the end cysteine and phenylalanine. Only the CDR3 DNA stays, 42 bases, in frame from base 1. From V the trimming removes 4 bases and from J it removes 5 bases, while the gene matches leave 4 bases of the junction unaccounted for. Per the germline V gene, SGHRS is the CDR1 and YFSETQ is the CDR2.